These T cell receptor beta chains were read from a single sample in a study of PD-L1 blockade in urothelial cancer. The repertoire was sequenced with immunoSEQ multiplex PCR; TCRdb's copy has only in-frame clones and lacks some. This sample has around 100,000 clones, with around 90% found just once. Sequenced here: PBMCs, sampled around atezolizumab (anti-PD-L1) treatment. Source of these receptors: a man in his 60s with urothelial cancer. Each CDR3 is given with its conserved first and last residue. Fields, in order: clone size, V gene, D gene, J gene, CDR3 protein, CDR3 DNA. D genes are given only for firm matches. Clone size, where shown, is once, few, many, or a class for clones that have expanded.

>.|TRBV2|TRBD2|TRBJ2-5
CASRAVASGGQETQYF
TGTGCCAGCAGGGCGGTGGCTAGCGGGGGTCAAGAGACCCAGTACTTC
>.|TRBV25-1|.|TRBJ1-5
CASSKTGSGNQPQHF
TGTGCCAGCAGCAAGACAGGATCCGGCAATCAGCCCCAGCATTTT
>once|TRBV13|.|TRBJ1-2
CASSLDAGYGYTF
TGTGCCAGCAGCCTCGACGCGGGATACGGCTACACCTTC
>.|TRBV19|.|TRBJ2-7
CASSIEGGGEQYF
TGTGCCAGTAGTATAGAGGGAGGAGGCGAGCAGTACTTC
>.|TRBV19|.|TRBJ1-6
CASSITVETPLHF
TGTGCCAGTAGTATAACAGTTGAGACACCCCTCCACTTT
>.|TRBV5-1|.|TRBJ1-1
CASSLSTGSGTEAFF
TGCGCCAGCAGCTTGTCCACGGGGAGCGGCACTGAAGCTTTCTTT
>.|TRBV15|.|TRBJ2-7
CATSRGGIEQYF
TGTGCCACCAGCAGAGGAGGGATCGAGCAGTACTTC
>.|TRBV2|.|TRBJ2-3
CASSVRPPQYF
TGTGCCAGCAGTGTGAGGCCCCCCCAGTATTTT
>few|TRBV6-5|.|TRBJ2-7
CASYRIAYEQYF
TGTGCCAGCTACAGGATAGCCTACGAGCAGTACTTC
>once|TRBV15|TRBD1|TRBJ2-7
CATSRDWTGGNEQYF
TGTGCCACCAGCAGAGATTGGACAGGGGGCAACGAGCAGTACTTC
>.|TRBV5-8|.|TRBJ2-6
CASSLLPPGANVLTF
TGTGCCAGCAGCCTCCTTCCCCCTGGGGCCAACGTCCTGACTTTC
>.|TRBV7-9|TRBD2|TRBJ2-5
CASSPRTSGRVQETQYF
TGTGCCAGCAGCCCCCGGACTAGCGGGAGAGTTCAAGAGACCCAGTACTTC
>.|TRBV18|.|TRBJ1-5
CASSPGPQGVQPQHF
TGTGCCAGCTCACCCGGCCCCCAAGGGGTTCAGCCCCAGCATTTT
>few|TRBV19|TRBD1|TRBJ1-5
CASSTGTAPSNQPQHF
TGTGCCAGTAGTACTGGGACAGCCCCGAGCAATCAGCCCCAGCATTTT
>once|TRBV7-9|.|TRBJ1-2
CASSPAIGVSAYGYTF
TGTGCCAGCAGCCCCGCTATCGGAGTGTCAGCCTATGGCTACACCTTC
>.|TRBV14|.|TRBJ2-3
CASSQTGGLPDTQYF
TGTGCCAGCAGCCAGACGGGGGGCCTCCCAGATACGCAGTATTTT
>.|TRBV5-4|.|TRBJ2-5
CASSLAIGTPGTQYF
TGTGCCAGCAGCTTGGCAATTGGTACCCCGGGGACCCAGTACTTC
>.|TRBV18|.|TRBJ1-5
CASSPGGQPQHF
TGTGCCAGCTCACCCGGGGGGCAGCCCCAGCATTTT
>.|TRBV7-2|TRBD1|TRBJ1-5
CASSSGQGSNQPQHF
TGTGCCAGCAGCTCAGGACAGGGTAGCAATCAGCCCCAGCATTTT
>.|TRBV7-8|.|TRBJ2-1
CASSLVAGAIDEQFF
TGTGCCAGCAGCTTAGTTGCGGGGGCCATCGATGAGCAGTTCTTC
>.|TRBV7-2|TRBD1|TRBJ1-2
CASRTGTGRDYGYTF
TGTGCCAGCAGGACTGGGACAGGGCGCGACTATGGCTACACCTTC
>.|TRBV5-1|.|TRBJ2-4
CASSSAGIQNIQYF
TGCGCCAGCAGCTCCGCGGGGATCCAAAACATTCAGTACTTC
>.|TRBV19|.|TRBJ2-1
CASSKFGGSSYNEQFF
TGTGCCAGTAGTAAGTTTGGGGGGAGCTCCTACAATGAGCAGTTCTTC
>.|TRBV4-1|TRBD2|TRBJ2-1
CASSQGTSGGANEQFF
TGCGCCAGCAGCCAAGGGACTAGCGGGGGGGCGAATGAGCAGTTCTTC
>.|TRBV6-4|.|TRBJ2-1
CASSEASYGEQFF
TGTGCCAGCAGTGAGGCTAGCTATGGGGAGCAGTTCTTC
>once|TRBV15|.|TRBJ2-1
CATSRDVQGNEQFF
TGTGCCACCAGCAGAGATGTTCAGGGCAATGAGCAGTTCTTC
>.|TRBV7-2|.|TRBJ1-1
CASSRLSGREAFF
TGTGCCAGCAGCCGGCTATCAGGCCGTGAAGCTTTCTTT
>.|TRBV5-1|.|TRBJ1-1
CASSPTRAGADTEAFF
TGCGCCAGCAGCCCAACCCGTGCGGGGGCGGACACTGAAGCTTTCTTT
>.|TRBV5-5|TRBD2|TRBJ2-7
CASSLTSGRASEQYF
TGTGCCAGCAGCTTGACTAGCGGGAGGGCCTCCGAGCAGTACTTC
>.|TRBV27|TRBD2|TRBJ2-3
CASSFWLAGADTQYF
TGTGCCAGCAGTTTTTGGCTAGCGGGGGCAGATACGCAGTATTTT
>.|TRBV4-1|.|TRBJ2-5
CASSQVRTTLGTQYF
TGCGCCAGCAGCCAAGTGAGGACAACCCTTGGGACCCAGTACTTC
>.|TRBV5-1|TRBD2|TRBJ2-1
CASSWMFGSGRNEQFF
TGCGCCAGCAGCTGGATGTTTGGTAGCGGGAGAAATGAGCAGTTCTTC
>.|TRBV4-3|TRBD1|TRBJ1-1
CASSQGTGGVTEAFF
TGCGCCAGCAGCCAAGGGACAGGGGGCGTCACTGAAGCTTTCTTT
>.|TRBV4-2|TRBD1|TRBJ1-4
CASSHQGGGNEKLFF
TGTGCCAGCAGCCACCAGGGGGGAGGTAATGAAAAACTGTTTTTT
>.|TRBV11-1|TRBD1|TRBJ1-4
CASSPRQGRDEKLFF
TGTGCCAGCAGCCCCCGACAGGGGCGAGATGAAAAACTGTTTTTT
>.|TRBV10-3|TRBD2|TRBJ2-3
CAIRQTSGGAGDTQYF
TGTGCCATCAGACAGACTAGCGGGGGGGCAGGAGATACGCAGTATTTT
>.|TRBV29-1|TRBD2|TRBJ2-5
CSVATSGSETQYF
TGCAGCGTGGCGACTAGCGGGAGTGAGACCCAGTACTTC
>.|TRBV4-3|TRBD1|TRBJ1-2
CASSQDRTGYLYGYTF
TGCGCCAGCAGCCAAGATCGGACAGGCTACCTCTATGGCTACACCTTC
>.|TRBV7-9|TRBD2|TRBJ2-1
CASLTSGGNNEQFF
TGTGCCAGCCTCACTAGCGGCGGGAACAATGAGCAGTTCTTC
>.|TRBV6-1|TRBD1|TRBJ2-5
CASSSRTGKETQYF
TGTGCCAGCAGCTCCCGGACAGGGAAAGAGACCCAGTACTTC
>few|TRBV29-1|.|TRBJ2-7
CSVEGAGRQYF
TGCAGCGTTGAAGGGGCGGGGAGGCAGTACTTC
>.|TRBV7-2|.|TRBJ1-6
CASSQFNSPLHF
TGTGCCAGCAGCCAATTCAATTCACCCCTCCACTTT
>.|TRBV19|.|TRBJ1-3
CATLNRLTAGNTIYF
TGTGCCACCTTAAACAGGTTAACGGCTGGAAACACCATATATTTT
>.|TRBV5-1|.|TRBJ1-4
CASSPGGVGEKLFF
TGCGCCAGCTCTCCGGGGGGTGTAGGTGAAAAACTGTTTTTT
>.|TRBV11-2|TRBD1|TRBJ2-7
CASSRGTGSSYEQYF
TGTGCCAGCAGCCGCGGGACAGGGAGCTCCTACGAGCAGTACTTC
>.|TRBV7-7|.|TRBJ1-4
CASSTQTVSNEKLFF
TGTGCCAGCAGCACCCAGACAGTATCTAATGAAAAACTGTTTTTT
>.|TRBV11-2|TRBD1|TRBJ2-7
CASSPLKGTGDPHF
TGTGCCAGCAGCCCCCTGAAGGGGACAGGGGACCCGCACTTC
>.|TRBV5-4|TRBD2|TRBJ2-5
CASSLEGGRAEETQYF
TGTGCCAGCAGCTTGGAGGGCGGGAGGGCCGAAGAGACCCAGTACTTC
>.|TRBV4-2|.|TRBJ2-7
CASSQDGTSNSYEQYF
TGTGCCAGCAGCCAAGACGGGACTTCTAACTCCTACGAGCAGTACTTC